This entry features one T cell receptor (beta chain) sequence. Antigen unknown. A junction boundary mismatches the germline segment, possibly from a read error. Constant-region reverse primers amplified full-length variable regions, followed by semi-nested Nested Universal Primer A PCR. A single record per CDR3 protein comes from TCRdb applying MiXCR to the 5' RACE reads. The sample yields 50,000 to 80,000 distinct CDR3 sequences, under 25% seen once. The germline V gene has CDR1 MNHEY and CDR2 SMNVEV (reference sequence). This CDR3 is built from 15 residues. Memory CD4+ T cells were sorted as CD4+CD45RO+CD25- cells. Points from the study as a whole: The TCR gene usage of tumor memory CD4+ T cells clustered together with blood and lymph node memory CD4+ cells and with lymph node naive CD4+ cells.

The chain recombines TRBV27 with TRBJ2-7; possible D gene TRBD1, 6 bases. The source material was memory CD4+ T cells sorted from a lymph node. The subset: memory CD4+ T cells, CD4+CD45RO+CD25-. The TCR was taken from a female donor with breast cancer. Here the CDR3 reads CVSQDSAGKIYEQYF. The DNA of the CDR3 is TGTGTCAGCCAGGACAGCGCTGGGAAAATTTACGAGCAGTACTTC.